This T cell receptor (beta chain) comes out of a study of T cell responses to AZD1222 COVID-19 vaccine. Regarding the study as a whole: The study found Spike-specific TCR breadth and depth rose after two AZD1222 doses. White British donors predominated, females outnumbered males, and clonal diversity was possibly underestimated. Of spike-specific TCRs, nearly half reportedly target regions left unmutated in variants.

To note about this clone: What it binds is unknown.

The CDR3 is 14 amino acids. In germline, CDR1 is SGHTA, CDR2 FQGNSA. V lost 3 bases to trimming and J lost 7 bases; unmatched junction nucleotides: 6. Produced via immunoSEQ multiplex PCR; TCRdb's table is partial and in-frame only. This table has some 150,000 clones, 89% appearing once. The chain couples TRBV7-2 to TRBJ2-1; 7 bases align to TRBD2. The clonotype originates from an adult in good health. The sequences come from peripheral blood, collected on day 0 of AZD1222 vaccination. The CDR3 sequence is CASSFGLDMNEQFF. The CDR3 region has the DNA TGTGCCAGCAGCTTTGGACTAGATATGAATGAGCAGTTCTTC.